Below, 15 T cell receptor beta chains from the same sample are listed, as sequenced in a study of regulatory T cells in long-lasting Graves disease. Specified time point: newly diagnosed GD, antithyroid drugs for less than 3 months. Scientists built the TCR library using RNA that was extracted from PBMCs. Library construction for TCR beta used iRepertoire HTBI primers and Arm-PCR of CDR3 regions. TCRdb re-derived calls from the multiplex PCR reads in MiXCR, one entry per CDR3 protein. Here the sample spans about 540,000 distinct CDR3 sequences, about 13% being singletons. The sample was also linked to a second study, of T cells in Graves' hyperthyroidism and ophthalmopathy.

Source: peripheral blood mononuclear cells (PBMCs), taken at new diagnosis, from a patient treated with antithyroid drugs. The source is a man under 40 with Graves disease.

In its sample, this clonotype was seen a few times. The chain carries TRBV24-1 and TRBJ1-2; 7 nucleotides line up with TRBD1. The junction had 7 bases not matched to a gene; V was cut back by 4 bases and J by 9 bases. Germline assignment: CDR1 KGHDR and CDR2 SFDVKD. This CDR3 is 13 amino acids long. CDR3 residues: CATSEEGTARYTF. For the CDR3, the DNA is TGTGCCACCAGTGAGGAGGGGACAGCCCGCTACACCTTC.

This clonotype was detected many times. The chain recombines TRBV7-3 with TRBJ2-1; tentatively, D is TRBD1 (7 bases). CDR3 length: 14 residues. Germline CDR1 SGHTA, CDR2 FQGTGA. With 5 bases removed from V and 2 bases from J, the gap between germline ends came to 10 bases. The CDR3 sequence: CASSIRGAYNEQFF. The CDR3 DNA sequence: TGTGCCAGCAGCATCAGGGGGGCCTACAATGAGCAGTTCTTC.

This clonotype was found many times. The chain couples TRBV11-2 to TRBJ1-2, with D possibly being TRBD1 (6 bases). Germline V gene lookup returns CDR1 SGHAT and CDR2 FQNNGV. V lost 5 bases and J lost 3, with 22 bases in between. The CDR3 extends over 17 amino acids. CDR3 DNA: TGTGCCAGCAGCGGAACCCAGACAGGCCATAACGACTATGGCTACACCTTC. Translation gives CASSGTQTGHNDYGYTF.

This chain joins TRBV5-1 and TRBJ1-5; D gene ambiguous. The CDR3 length is 15 residues. Germline V gives CDR1 SGHRS, CDR2 YFSETQ. Trimming left V 3 bases short and J 0 bases short, with 10 bases between. The CDR3 reads CASSSLHYSNQPQHF. The CDR3 region has the DNA TGCGCCAGCAGCTCCCTCCATTATAGCAATCAGCCCCAGCATTTT.

This clonotype was recorded at least ten times. This chain joins TRBV28 and TRBJ2-3; no firm D call. This CDR3 has 14 residues. V shed 4 bases and J shed 2 bases, with 10 bases lying between them. The germline V gene encodes CDR1 MDHEN and CDR2 SYDVKM. CDR3 residues: CASSSPVSTDTQYF. The CDR3 nucleotides are TGTGCCAGCAGTTCGCCGGTGTCCACAGATACGCAGTATTTT.

This clonotype was found a few times. Written as DNA, the CDR3 is TGTGCCACCTCATCCGGGACAGATAGTTACGAGCAGTACTTC. Residues: CATSSGTDSYEQYF. The chain uses TRBV6-1 and TRBJ2-7; 7 bases match TRBD1. The V segment lost 10 bases and the J segment 4 bases; nucleotides outside the gene matches: 13. Germline V gene lookup returns CDR1 MNHNS and CDR2 SASEGT. The CDR3 contains 14 residues.

This clonotype has a handful of counts. The chain carries TRBV7-3 and TRBJ1-6; D unclear. Germline V CDR1 and CDR2: SGHTA, FQGTGA. Deletions cut 7 bases from V and 10 bases from J, with 8 bases between. CDR3 length equals 11 residues. This CDR3 reads CASTCKSPLHF. CDR3 nucleotides: TGTGCCAGCACCTGTAAATCACCCCTCCACTTT. Together with reference TRBV7-3 and TRBJ1-6, the CDR3 gives the full variable domain: GAGVSQTPSNKVTEKGKYVELRCDPISGHTALYWYRQSLGQGPEFLIYFQGTGAADDSGLPNDRFFAVRPEGSVSTLKIQRTERGDSAVYLCASTCKSPLHFGNGTRLTVT.

This chain connects TRBV11-2 to TRBJ2-5, with 8 bases fitting TRBD2. This CDR3 has 14 amino acids. V trimming: 5 bases; J trimming: 5 bases; junction bases outside the gene matches: 7. The germline gives CDR1 SGHAT, CDR2 FQNNGV. The CDR3 here is CASSRGAGAETQYF. For the CDR3, the DNA is TGTGCCAGCAGCCGCGGAGCGGGAGCCGAGACCCAGTACTTC.

This clonotype occurred many times. The rearrangement joins TRBV14 to TRBJ2-7; D not certain. The CDR3 runs to 14 residues. Trimming removed 0 bases from V and 5 bases from J, with 11 bases in between. The germline gives CDR1 SGHDN, CDR2 FVKESK. The CDR3 region has the DNA TGTGCCAGCAGCCAAGATTGGGGAAGGGACGAGCAGTACTTC. It encodes CASSQDWGRDEQYF.

This clonotype was observed at least ten times. The chain links TRBV27 to TRBJ2-1; TRBD2 matches at 11 bases. With 4 bases clipped from V and 4 bases from J, the junction kept 3 bases outside the gene matches. Per the germline V gene, CDR1 is MNHEY and CDR2 is SMNVEV (reference sequence). This CDR3 region has 15 residues. DNA for the CDR3: TGTGCCAGCAGTTGGGGACTAGCGGTTTACAATGAGCAGTTCTTC. Translating gives CASSWGLAVYNEQFF.

This clonotype appeared many times. The rearrangement joins TRBV9 to TRBJ2-1; 7 positions agree with TRBD2. The V segment lost 4 bases and the J segment 6 bases; nucleotides outside the gene matches: 7. Germline lookup yields CDR1 SGDLS and CDR2 YYNGEE. The CDR3 consists of 14 residues. CDR3 amino acids: CASSPTGRTNEQFF. In nucleotides, the CDR3 is TGTGCCAGCAGCCCCACCGGGAGGACCAATGAGCAGTTCTTC.

V and J are TRBV20-1 and TRBJ2-2; D tentatively reads TRBD1 or TRBD2 (5 bases each). Germline V CDR1 and CDR2: DFQATT, SNEGSKA (reference sequence). This CDR3 is built from 14 residues. Deletions cut 5 bases from V and 6 bases from J, with 16 bases between. CDR3 sequence (DNA): TGCAGTGCTCCGGGGACCGTTTCCTCCGGGGAGCTGTTTTTT. Translating gives CSAPGTVSSGELFF.

Concerning this clonotype: In this CDR3 the conserved last residue, phenylalanine or tryptophan, is missing, so a read error is likely. The chain is built from TRBV18 and TRBJ2-7, with 9 positions matching TRBD1. V was pared by 1 base and J by 2 bases, with 0 bases of the junction left unmatched. Germline values: CDR1 KGHSH, CDR2 LQKENI. This CDR3 is built from 14 residues. CDR3: CASSPRTGAYEQYL. The CDR3 DNA follows: TGTGCCAGCTCACCACGGACAGGGGCCTACGAGCAGTACCTC.

This clonotype was seen many times. At one end, the junction sequence differs from germline, possibly due to a read error. The chain recombines TRBV5-1 with TRBJ2-1, with a tentative D call TRBD2 (5 bases). Germline assignment: CDR1 SGHRS and CDR2 YFSETQ. This CDR3 comprises 12 residues. The CDR3 reads CASSTSYNEQFF. In nucleotides, the CDR3 is TGTGCCAGCAGTACTAGTTACAATGAGCAGTTCTTC.

This clonotype was counted many times. The V call is TRBV7-9, the J call TRBJ2-7; 7 bases are shared with TRBD1. V lost 5 bases to trimming and J lost 6 bases; unmatched junction nucleotides: 13. Germline V gives CDR1 SEHNR, CDR2 FQNEAQ (reference sequence). CDR3 size: 15 residues. DNA for the CDR3: TGTGCCAGCAGCGGGGACCGGGACAGTCCCTCCGAGCAGTACTTC. The encoded protein is CASSGDRDSPSEQYF.